The clone carrying this T cell receptor beta chain was counted only a few times. These data originate in a study of T cells in Graves' hyperthyroidism and ophthalmopathy. V lost 1 base and J lost 2, with 6 bases in between. The length of the CDR3 is 13 residues. Using RNA transcripts as the source, TCR beta CDR3 regions were amplified. The TCR CDR3 was amplified in a first-round RT-PCR using the HTBI primer set. TCRdb itself ran the multiplex PCR reads through MiXCR, one entry per CDR3 protein. The sample contains 700,000 to 950,000 distinct CDR3 sequences, roughly a third of which appear only once. The sequenced sample consisted of blood. The rearrangement uses TRBV12-3 or TRBV12-4 and TRBJ2-7; maybe TRBD2 (5 bases). The sequence was obtained from a middle-aged woman with Graves' hyperthyroidism. CDR3 nucleotide sequence: TGTGCCAGCAGTTTAGGGGAGACCTACGAGCAGTACTTC. Its protein product is CASSLGETYEQYF.